This T cell receptor beta chain is drawn from a study of OX40 agonist ivuxolimab in advanced cancers. Study-wide context: Ivuxolimab, which targeted the costimulatory receptor OX40 (CD134), was an agonistic, fully human IgG2 monoclonal antibody. Intravenous ivuxolimab was administered to patients every 2 weeks at six dose levels: 0.01, 0.1, 0.3, 1.5, 3 and 10 mg/kg. Among the 50 to 55 dose-escalation patients, about 19 had hepatocellular carcinoma, roughly 15 melanoma, 9 renal cell carcinoma and 9 head and neck cancer. In the dose-escalation cohort, 82.7% of patients were male, and the mean age was around 60 years, with a range of roughly 20 to 80. Prior anti-PD-1, anti-PD-L1 or anti-CTLA-4 therapy was permitted, and checkpoint inhibitors had been received by about 37% of dose-escalation patients. Partial responses occurred in three dose-escalation patients, of whom one had hepatocellular carcinoma and two had cutaneous melanoma. Peripheral TCRbeta sequencing was intended to test whether TCR sequence diversity was altered and clonal T-cell expansion was caused by ivuxolimab. The paper covers the monotherapy dose-escalation part of the phase I ivuxolimab trial, which included N = 52 patients.

The trial excluded patients who had a history of autoimmune disease or were on systemic immunosuppression. In every dose cohort, peripheral blood was drawn for TCR sequencing at baseline, cycle 4 day 1, and cycle 7 day 1. The samples were taken from a phase I, first-in-human, multicenter, open-label dose-escalation trial of ivuxolimab. Adults with locally advanced or metastatic melanoma, renal cell carcinoma, hepatocellular carcinoma or head and neck squamous cell carcinoma were enrolled in the trial. Before TCR sequencing, CD4+ and CD8+ T cells were separately sorted from peripheral blood. To sequence the TCRbeta CDR3 region, genomic DNA was isolated from the sorted cells. The immunoSEQ Assay was used to sequence the TCRbeta CDR3 regions. TCRdb re-hosts the immuneACCESS table, in-frame sequences only. Its copies lack some clones; in the studies checked, an unresolved V gene accounts for under half of them, and the cause for the rest is not known. Within this sample are tens of thousands of clones, with 84% of them counted one time only. Roughly 7.1% of the sample is in the top ten clones.

The CDR3 runs 13 amino acids, cysteine and phenylalanine included. The entry retains the CDR3 DNA only, 39 bases that are in frame from base 1. V drops 1 base and J drops 6 bases, leaving 9 bases in between. Taken from the germline V gene, the CDR1 and CDR2 loops are KGHSH and LQKENI. This clone was recorded a few times. What antigen it recognizes has not been identified. Within one base of it there is no much larger clone, and no base qualities were kept. The research as a whole found: After ivuxolimab, more expanded clones were found on average in CD8+ T cells than in CD4+ T cells. In the 0.1-3.0 mg/kg groups, partial responders were among the patients with the lowest normalized peripheral clonal expansion, particularly in CD8+ T cells. Low levels of normalized T-cell clonal expansion were also seen in some patients who did not respond. At doses of 0.1 to 3.0 mg/kg, clonal expansion of both CD4+ and CD8+ T cells in blood was seen between baseline and week 6. Antigen specificity was not determined for the clonally expanded peripheral T cells.

Specimen: CD4+ or CD8+ T cells sorted from blood, collected in a trial of the OX40 agonist ivuxolimab. Recombination linked TRBV18 to TRBJ1-2, with an unclear D gene assignment. The sequence was collected from an adult with an advanced solid tumor such as melanoma, head and neck, liver or kidney cancer. The CDR3 here reads CASSPQGGDGYTF. The DNA is TGTGCCAGCTCACCACAGGGCGGGGATGGCTACACCTTC.